This T cell receptor beta chain was observed in a study of T cell responses to AZD1222 COVID-19 vaccine (dated by TCRdb to about 2021). With regard to the full study: TCR sequencing was performed for 230 to 250 trial participants, of whom 200 to 210 were given two doses of AZD1222 and approximately 26 were given two doses of MenACWY control vaccine. Enrollment into the trials was organized by age into subgroups of 18-55, 56-69 and 70-plus years, and those subgroups contained roughly 140, 27 and 60 TCR-sequenced participants, respectively.

The time point label, read with the paper, signifies: about 28 days (+/-7) after the second vaccine dose. Because spike-specific TCR depth and breadth did not differ between the two schedules, AZD1222 recipients who got a second dose at roughly 4 weeks were pooled with those who got a second dose at roughly 12 weeks. Samples from vaccinated people were obtained from the UK trials COV001 and COV002, which included a single-blind randomized controlled phase 2/3 trial of AZD1222 (ChAdOx1 nCoV-19) in healthy adults. Trial participant PBMC samples were collected at day 0 and day 28 after the second dose for TCRbeta chain sequencing. The CDR3 regions of human TCRbeta chains were analyzed by immunosequencing. In the paper's pipeline: Repertoire TCRs were checked for matches against a reference library of SARS-CoV-2-specific TCRs that had been generated using the MIRA antigen-specificity platform. Breadth was defined as the fraction of unique TCRs that were SARS-CoV-2-associated, and depth was defined as the fraction of total T cells that were SARS-CoV-2-associated. Using the MIRA data, each spike-specific TCR was assigned both to the spike region to which the TCR was reactive and to a CD4 or CD8 class. Log10-transformed breadth and depth values were compared by one-way ANOVA with Sidak's multiple comparisons tests. The table was pulled from immuneACCESS by TCRdb, which kept in-frame rearrangements only. Such tables lose some clones; where checked, under half of the loss comes from unresolved V genes, and the rest has no known cause. V, J and clone size were drawn from that table, and D and trimming were deduced from the DNA. Within this sample are approximately 77,000 clones, with 75% to 90% of them counted one time only. In total, the top ten clones hold about 3.4% of the sample.

Looking up the germline V gene yields CDR1 MNHEY and CDR2 SVGEGT. Inclusive of the bounding cysteine and phenylalanine, the CDR3 is 13 residues long. This entry keeps only the CDR3 DNA: 39 bases, framed from base 1. V gives up 2 bases and J gives up 4 bases, and the segment between their germline ends measures 8 bases. As concerns this clone: It has no known antigen specificity. Nothing much larger sits one base from this clone, and base qualities are not available.

Broad study findings and their caveats: Most participants were white British and females outnumbered males, and the authors suggested that clonal diversity may have been underestimated. In the small 56-69-year group, the increase in depth fell short of significance, most likely because of low power. Because no samples from the day 14 peak response were available, repertoires could be characterized only after the peak T cell response. Conclusions about previously exposed vaccinees were limited because only a handful of AZD1222 recipients were SARS-CoV-2 seropositive at baseline. Epitopes outside the regions mutated in the B.1.351 and B.1.1.7 variants were reportedly recognized by nearly half of the unique spike-specific TCRs. Spike-specific TCR breadth and depth rose significantly after two AZD1222 doses compared with day 0 and with MenACWY recipients. The vaccine-associated CD4 TCRs covered the entire spike protein, and the dominant responses fell in regions 160-218 and 743-854.

This clonotype was obtained from an adult who received the AZD1222 COVID-19 vaccine. The V and J segments used are TRBV6-2 or TRBV6-3 and TRBJ1-1; confidence is insufficient to name the D gene. The sample consisted of peripheral blood, taken 28 days after the second AZD1222 dose. Read as DNA, the sequence is TGTGCCAGCAGTTACGACCGATTCACTGAAGCTTTCTTT. Its product reads: CASSYDRFTEAFF.